This T cell receptor beta chain was documented in a study of T cell repertoires in cytomegalovirus infection. One entry per CDR3 protein, called by TCRdb with MiXCR from the reads. Seen here are hundreds of thousands of distinct CDR3 sequences, roughly 33% observed once, and the top ten hold over 15%. A word on this clonotype: Its antigen is still unknown.

The germline V gene has CDR1 KGHSH and CDR2 LQKENI. Trimming took 1 base from V and 1 from J, leaving 10 bases between them. This CDR3 is built from 15 residues. This chain uses TRBV18 with TRBJ2-5, with D perhaps matching TRBD2 (5 bases). The sequencing here drew on cultured PBMCs, taken from culture after CMV antigen stimulation. The clonotype originates from a human donor in good health (CMV status not recorded). Some clones in this sample may be carry-over from other donors' samples. CDR3 DNA: TGTGCCAGCTCACCACAAGGCGGGCTCCAAGAGACCCAGTACTTC. It yields the protein CASSPQGGLQETQYF.